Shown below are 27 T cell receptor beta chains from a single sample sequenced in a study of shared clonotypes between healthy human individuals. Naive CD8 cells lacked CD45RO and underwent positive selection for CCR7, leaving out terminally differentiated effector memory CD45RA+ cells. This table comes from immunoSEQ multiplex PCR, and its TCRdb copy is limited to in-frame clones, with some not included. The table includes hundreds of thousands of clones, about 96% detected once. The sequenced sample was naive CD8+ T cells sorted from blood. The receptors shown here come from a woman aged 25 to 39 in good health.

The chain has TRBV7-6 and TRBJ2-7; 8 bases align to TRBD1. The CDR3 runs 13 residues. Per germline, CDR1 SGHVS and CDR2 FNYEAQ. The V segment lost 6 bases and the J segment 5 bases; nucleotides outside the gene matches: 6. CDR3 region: CASRSTGDHEQYF. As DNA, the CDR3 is TGTGCCAGCAGGTCGACAGGGGACCACGAGCAGTACTTC.

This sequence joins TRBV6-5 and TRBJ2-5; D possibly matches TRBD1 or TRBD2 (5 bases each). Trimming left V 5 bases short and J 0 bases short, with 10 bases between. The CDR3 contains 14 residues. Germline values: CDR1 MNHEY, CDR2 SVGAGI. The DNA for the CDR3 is TGTGCCAGCAGTAGGGACGGGTACCAAGAGACCCAGTACTTC. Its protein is CASSRDGYQETQYF.

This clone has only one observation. The CDR3 nucleotides are TGCGCCAGCAGCCAAGATGGGCCGTGGGGCGGAACGGGTCAGCCCCAGCATTTT. This translates into CASSQDGPWGGTGQPQHF. The chain is built from TRBV4-1 and TRBJ1-5; a weak D match, TRBD1 (5 bases). Germline assignment: CDR1 MGHRA and CDR2 YSYEKL. This CDR3 is built from 18 residues. The V gene lost 0 bases and the J gene lost 6 bases, with 21 bases spanning the gap.

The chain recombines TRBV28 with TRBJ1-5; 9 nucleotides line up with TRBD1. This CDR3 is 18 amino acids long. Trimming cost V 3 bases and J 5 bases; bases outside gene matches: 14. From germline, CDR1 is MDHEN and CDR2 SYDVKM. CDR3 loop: CASSLGAHLGQGHQPQHF. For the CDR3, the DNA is TGTGCCAGCAGTTTGGGGGCCCACCTTGGACAGGGGCATCAGCCCCAGCATTTT.

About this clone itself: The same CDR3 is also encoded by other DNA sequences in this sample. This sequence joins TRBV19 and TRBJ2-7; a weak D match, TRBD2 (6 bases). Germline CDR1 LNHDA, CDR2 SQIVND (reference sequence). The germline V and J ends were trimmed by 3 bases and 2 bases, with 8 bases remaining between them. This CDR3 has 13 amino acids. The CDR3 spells CASSMTGAYEQYF. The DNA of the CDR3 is TGTGCCAGTAGTATGACGGGAGCCTACGAGCAGTACTTC.

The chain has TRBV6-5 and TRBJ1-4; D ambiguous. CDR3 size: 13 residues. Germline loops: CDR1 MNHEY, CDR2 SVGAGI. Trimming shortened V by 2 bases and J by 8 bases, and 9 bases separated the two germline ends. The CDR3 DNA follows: TGTGCCAGCAGTTACACGGCGACAGAAAAACTGTTTTTT. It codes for CASSYTATEKLFF.

The CDR3 nucleotides are TGTGCCAGCAGCTTGTGGGGAAAGGGGGACACCATATATTTT. Translating gives CASSLWGKGDTIYF. J is TRBJ1-3 and V is TRBV5-8, with D maybe TRBD1 (6 bases). The germline CDR1 and CDR2 sequences are SGHTS and YDEGEE. V was cut by 1 base and J by 8 bases, with 13 bases left in between. This CDR3 has 14 amino acids.

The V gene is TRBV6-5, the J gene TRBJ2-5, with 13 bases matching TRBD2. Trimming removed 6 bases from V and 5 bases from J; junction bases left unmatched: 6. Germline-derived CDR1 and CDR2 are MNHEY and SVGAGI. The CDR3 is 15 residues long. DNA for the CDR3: TGTGCCAGCAGCAGACTAGCGGGAGGCGGGGAGACCCAGTACTTC. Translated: CASSRLAGGGETQYF.

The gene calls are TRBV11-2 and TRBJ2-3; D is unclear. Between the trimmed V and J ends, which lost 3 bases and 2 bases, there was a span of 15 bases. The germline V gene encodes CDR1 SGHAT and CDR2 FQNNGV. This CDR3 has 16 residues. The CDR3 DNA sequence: TGTGCCAGCAGCTTGGGATGGCATAAGATCACAGATACGCAGTATTTT. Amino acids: CASSLGWHKITDTQYF.

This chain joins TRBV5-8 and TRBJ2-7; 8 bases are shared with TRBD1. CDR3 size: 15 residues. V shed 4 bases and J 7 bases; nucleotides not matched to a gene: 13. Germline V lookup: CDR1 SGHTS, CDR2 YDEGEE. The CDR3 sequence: CASSATGAAPHEQYF. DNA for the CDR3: TGTGCCAGCAGCGCGACAGGGGCCGCCCCTCATGAGCAGTACTTC.

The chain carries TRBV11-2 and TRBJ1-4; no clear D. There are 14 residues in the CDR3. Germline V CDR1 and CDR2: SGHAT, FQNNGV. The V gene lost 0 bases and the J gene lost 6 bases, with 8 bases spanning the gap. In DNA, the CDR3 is TGTGCCAGCAGCTTAGACCCTCCAGATGAAAAACTGTTTTTT. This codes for CASSLDPPDEKLFF.

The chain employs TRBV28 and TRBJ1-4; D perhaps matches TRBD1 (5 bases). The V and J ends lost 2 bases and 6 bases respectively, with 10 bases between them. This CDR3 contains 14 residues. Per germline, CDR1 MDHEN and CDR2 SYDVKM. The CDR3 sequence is CASSLPGSDEKLFF. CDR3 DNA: TGTGCCAGCAGTTTACCAGGGTCCGATGAAAAACTGTTTTTT.

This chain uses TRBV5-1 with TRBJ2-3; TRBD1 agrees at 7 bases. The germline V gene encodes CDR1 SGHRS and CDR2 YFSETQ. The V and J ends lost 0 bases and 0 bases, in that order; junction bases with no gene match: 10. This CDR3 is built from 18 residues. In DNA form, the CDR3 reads TGCGCCAGCAGCTTGGATATCCCGACAGGGATGAGCACAGATACGCAGTATTTT. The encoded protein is CASSLDIPTGMSTDTQYF.

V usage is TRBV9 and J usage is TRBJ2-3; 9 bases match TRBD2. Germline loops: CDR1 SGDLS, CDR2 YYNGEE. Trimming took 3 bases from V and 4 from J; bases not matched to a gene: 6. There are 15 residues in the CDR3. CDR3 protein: CASSGGAGGADTQYF. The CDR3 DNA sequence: TGTGCCAGCAGCGGAGGAGCGGGAGGCGCAGATACGCAGTATTTT. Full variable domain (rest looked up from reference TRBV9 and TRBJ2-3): DSGVTQTPKHLITATGQRVTLRCSPRSGDLSVYWYQQSLDQGLQFLIQYYNGEERAKGNILERFSAQQFPDLHSELNLSSLELGDSALYFCASSGGAGGADTQYFGPGTRLTVL.

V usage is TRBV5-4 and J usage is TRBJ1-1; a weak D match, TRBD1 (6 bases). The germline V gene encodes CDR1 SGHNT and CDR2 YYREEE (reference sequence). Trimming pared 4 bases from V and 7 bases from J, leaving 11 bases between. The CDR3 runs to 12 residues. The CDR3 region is CASSGKGVEAFF. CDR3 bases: TGTGCCAGCAGCGGAAAGGGGGTTGAAGCTTTCTTT.

The CDR3: CASSLSRPTNYGYTF. CDR3 DNA: TGTGCCAGCAGCTTAAGTCGACCGACTAACTATGGCTACACCTTC. The chain joins TRBV7-2 to TRBJ1-2; no clear D gene. Trimming removed 2 bases from V and 0 bases from J, with 10 bases in between. The CDR3 covers 15 residues. The V gene's germline CDR1 is SGHTA and CDR2 FQGNSA. The full variable domain, its missing parts supplied by reference TRBV7-2 and TRBJ1-2, is GAGVSQSPSNKVTEKGKDVELRCDPISGHTALYWYRQSLGQGLEFLIYFQGNSAPDKSGLPSDRFSAERTGGSVSTLTIQRTQQEDSAVYLCASSLSRPTNYGYTFGSGTRLTVV.

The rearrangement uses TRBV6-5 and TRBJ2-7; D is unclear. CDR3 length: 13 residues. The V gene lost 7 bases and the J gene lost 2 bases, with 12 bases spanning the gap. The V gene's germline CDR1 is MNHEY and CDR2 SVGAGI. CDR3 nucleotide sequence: TGTGCCAGCATCGGCCCTCGGCCCTACGAGCAGTACTTC. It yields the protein CASIGPRPYEQYF.

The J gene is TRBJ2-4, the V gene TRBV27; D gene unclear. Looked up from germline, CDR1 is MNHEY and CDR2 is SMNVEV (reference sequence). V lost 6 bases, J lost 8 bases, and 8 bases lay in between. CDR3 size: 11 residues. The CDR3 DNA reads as TGTGCCAGCAGCCGTGGGGACATTCAGTACTTC. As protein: CASSRGDIQYF.

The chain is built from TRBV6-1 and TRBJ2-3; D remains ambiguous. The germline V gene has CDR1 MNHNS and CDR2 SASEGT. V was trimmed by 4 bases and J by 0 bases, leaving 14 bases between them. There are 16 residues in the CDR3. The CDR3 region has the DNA TGTGCCAGCAGTGCAAAAGTGGTTCCTAGCACAGATACGCAGTATTTT. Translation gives CASSAKVVPSTDTQYF.

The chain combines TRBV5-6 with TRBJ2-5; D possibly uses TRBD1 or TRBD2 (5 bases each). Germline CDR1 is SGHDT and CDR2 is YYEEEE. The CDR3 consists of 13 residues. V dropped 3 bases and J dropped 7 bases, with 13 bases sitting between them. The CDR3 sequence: CASSYVGEGTQYF. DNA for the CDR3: TGTGCCAGCAGCTACGTGGGGGAAGGGACCCAGTACTTC. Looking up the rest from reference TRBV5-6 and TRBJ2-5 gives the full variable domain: DAGVTQSPTHLIKTRGQQVTLRCSPKSGHDTVSWYQQALGQGPQFIFQYYEEEERQRGNFPDRFSGHQFPNYSSELNVNALLLGDSALYLCASSYVGEGTQYFGPGTRLLVL.

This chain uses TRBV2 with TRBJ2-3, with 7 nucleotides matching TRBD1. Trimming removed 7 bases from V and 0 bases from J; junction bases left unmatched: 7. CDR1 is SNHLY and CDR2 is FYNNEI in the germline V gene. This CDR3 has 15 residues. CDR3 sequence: CASTDRDQSTDTQYF. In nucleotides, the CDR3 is TGTGCCAGCACAGACAGGGACCAAAGCACAGATACGCAGTATTTT.

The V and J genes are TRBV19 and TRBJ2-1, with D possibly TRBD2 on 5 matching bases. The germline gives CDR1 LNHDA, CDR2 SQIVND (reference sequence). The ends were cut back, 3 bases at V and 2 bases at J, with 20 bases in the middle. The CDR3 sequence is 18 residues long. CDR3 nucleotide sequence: TGTGCCAGTAGTATTAACGGGATACACCTCGGGACCTACAATGAGCAGTTCTTC. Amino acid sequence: CASSINGIHLGTYNEQFF.

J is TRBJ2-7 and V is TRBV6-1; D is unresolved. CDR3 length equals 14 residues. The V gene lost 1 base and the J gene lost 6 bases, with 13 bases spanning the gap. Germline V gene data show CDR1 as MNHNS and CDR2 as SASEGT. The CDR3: CASSEVVGLAEQYF. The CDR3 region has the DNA TGTGCCAGCAGTGAAGTGGTTGGATTGGCCGAGCAGTACTTC.

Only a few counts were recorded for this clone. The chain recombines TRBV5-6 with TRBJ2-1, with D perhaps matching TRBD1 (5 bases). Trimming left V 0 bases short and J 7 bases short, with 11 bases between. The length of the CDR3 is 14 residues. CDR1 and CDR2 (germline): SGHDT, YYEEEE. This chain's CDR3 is CASSLGQGPNEQFF. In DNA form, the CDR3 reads TGTGCCAGCAGCTTGGGGCAGGGCCCGAATGAGCAGTTCTTC.

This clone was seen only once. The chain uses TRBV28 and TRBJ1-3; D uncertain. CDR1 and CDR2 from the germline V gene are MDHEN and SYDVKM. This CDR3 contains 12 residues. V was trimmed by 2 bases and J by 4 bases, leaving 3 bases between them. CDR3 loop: CASSLAGNTIYF. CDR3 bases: TGTGCCAGCAGTTTAGCGGGAAACACCATATATTTT.

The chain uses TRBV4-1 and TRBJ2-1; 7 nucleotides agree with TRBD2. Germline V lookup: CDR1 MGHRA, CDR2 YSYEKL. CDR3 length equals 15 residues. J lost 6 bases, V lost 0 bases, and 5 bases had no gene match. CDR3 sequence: CASSQDREGANEQFF. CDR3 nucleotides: TGCGCCAGCAGCCAAGATAGGGAGGGAGCCAATGAGCAGTTCTTC.

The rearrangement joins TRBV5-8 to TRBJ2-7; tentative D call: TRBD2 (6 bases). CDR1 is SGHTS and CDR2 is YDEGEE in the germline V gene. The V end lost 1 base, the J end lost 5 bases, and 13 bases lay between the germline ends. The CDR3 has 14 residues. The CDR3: CASSLTGSPHEQYF. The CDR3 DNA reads TGTGCCAGCAGCTTGACCGGGAGTCCCCACGAGCAGTACTTC.